This TCR beta chain was recorded in a study of cytomegalovirus exposure and HLA in healthy donors. Trimming shortened V by 0 bases and J by 1 base, and 13 bases separated the two germline ends. Per germline, CDR1 SGHRS and CDR2 YFSETQ. The CDR3 has 16 residues. The PCR made use of 60 Vbeta and 13 Jbeta primers. The repertoire was sequenced with immunoSEQ multiplex PCR; TCRdb's copy has only in-frame clones and lacks some. The sample carries 45,000 to 75,000 clones, around three quarters recorded once. A note on this clone: Its cognate antigen is unknown. In the same sample, other DNA sequences code for this CDR3.

Study results and caveats: Previous analysis showed most TCR beta V segments were productive about 87% or about 30% of the time. Researchers reported from a later analysis that most CMV-associated TCR beta chains appeared HLA-restricted. Another analysis was done later, and it associated 15,000 to 20,000 TCR beta sequences with HLA alleles at 0.05 false discovery rate.

Sequencing was carried out using PBMCs. The chain has TRBV5-1 and TRBJ1-1, with a weak D call TRBD1 (6 bases). The TCR originated in a woman aged 55-75 years in good health and CMV-seropositive. Here the CDR3 DNA reads TGCGCCAGCAGCTTGGGACAGGTCCGAGCGAACACTGAAGCTTTCTTT. As protein: CASSLGQVRANTEAFF.